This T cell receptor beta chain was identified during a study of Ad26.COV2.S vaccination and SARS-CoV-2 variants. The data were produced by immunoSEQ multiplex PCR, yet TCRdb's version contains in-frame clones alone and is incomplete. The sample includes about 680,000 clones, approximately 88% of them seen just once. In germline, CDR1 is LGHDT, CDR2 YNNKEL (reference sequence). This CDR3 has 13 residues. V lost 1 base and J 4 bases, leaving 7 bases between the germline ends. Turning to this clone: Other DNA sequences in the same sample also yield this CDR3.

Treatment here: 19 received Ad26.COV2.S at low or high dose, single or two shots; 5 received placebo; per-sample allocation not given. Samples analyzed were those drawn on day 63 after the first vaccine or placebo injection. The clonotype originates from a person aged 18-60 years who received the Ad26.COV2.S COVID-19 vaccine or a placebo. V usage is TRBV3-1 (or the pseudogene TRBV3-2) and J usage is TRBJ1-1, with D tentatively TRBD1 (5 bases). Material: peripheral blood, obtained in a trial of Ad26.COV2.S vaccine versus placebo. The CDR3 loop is CASSQVQGTEAFF. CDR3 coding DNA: TGTGCCAGCAGCCAAGTGCAGGGCACTGAAGCTTTCTTT.